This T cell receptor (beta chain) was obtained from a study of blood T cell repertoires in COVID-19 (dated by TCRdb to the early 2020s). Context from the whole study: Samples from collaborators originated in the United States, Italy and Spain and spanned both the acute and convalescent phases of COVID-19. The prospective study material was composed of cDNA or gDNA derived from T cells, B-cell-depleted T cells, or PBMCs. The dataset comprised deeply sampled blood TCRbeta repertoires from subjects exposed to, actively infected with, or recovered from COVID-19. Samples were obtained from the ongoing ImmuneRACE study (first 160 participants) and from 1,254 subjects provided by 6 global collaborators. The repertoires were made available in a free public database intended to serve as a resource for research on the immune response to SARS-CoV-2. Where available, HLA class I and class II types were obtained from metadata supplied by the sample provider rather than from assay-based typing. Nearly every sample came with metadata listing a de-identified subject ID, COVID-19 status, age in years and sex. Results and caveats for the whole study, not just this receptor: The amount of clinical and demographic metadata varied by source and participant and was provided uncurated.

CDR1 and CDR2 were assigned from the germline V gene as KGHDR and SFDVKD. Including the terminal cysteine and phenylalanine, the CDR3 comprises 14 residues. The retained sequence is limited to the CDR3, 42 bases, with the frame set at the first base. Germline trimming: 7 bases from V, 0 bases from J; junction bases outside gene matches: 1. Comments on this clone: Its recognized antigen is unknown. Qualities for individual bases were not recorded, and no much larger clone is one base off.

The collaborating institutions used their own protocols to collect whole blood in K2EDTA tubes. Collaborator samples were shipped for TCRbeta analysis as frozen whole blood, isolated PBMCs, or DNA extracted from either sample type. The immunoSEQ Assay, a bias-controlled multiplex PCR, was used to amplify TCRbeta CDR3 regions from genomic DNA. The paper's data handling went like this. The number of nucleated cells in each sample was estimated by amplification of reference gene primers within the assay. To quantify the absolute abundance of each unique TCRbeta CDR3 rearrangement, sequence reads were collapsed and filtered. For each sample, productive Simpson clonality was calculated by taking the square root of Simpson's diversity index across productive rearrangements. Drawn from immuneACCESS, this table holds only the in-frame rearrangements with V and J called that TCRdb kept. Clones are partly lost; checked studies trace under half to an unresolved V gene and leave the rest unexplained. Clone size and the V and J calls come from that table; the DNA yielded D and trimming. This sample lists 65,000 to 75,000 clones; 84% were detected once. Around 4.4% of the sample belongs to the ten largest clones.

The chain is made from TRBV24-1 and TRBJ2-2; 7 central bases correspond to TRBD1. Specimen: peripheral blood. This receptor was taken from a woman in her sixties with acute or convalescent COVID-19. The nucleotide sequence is TGTGCCACCAGGGGACAGACGAACACCGGGGAGCTGTTTTTT. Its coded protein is CATRGQTNTGELFF.